This T cell receptor beta chain comes out of a study of T cell responses to AZD1222 COVID-19 vaccine. The overall study: Second-dose intervals near 4 or 12 weeks were combined.

Study results and caveats: Only a handful of AZD1222 recipients tested seropositive at baseline. Samples come after the peak T cell response, not at day 14. Donors in the cohort were predominantly white British and more often female, and clonal diversity was possibly underestimated.

TCRdb's copy holds only in-frame clones and misses some; the assay was immunoSEQ multiplex PCR. The sample comprises 100,000 to 150,000 clones, around 90% of which are singletons, and 1.4% to 1.5% rests with the top ten. Worth noting for this clone: Its antigen is unidentified.

V lost 4 bases to trimming and J lost 3 bases, with 9 bases between them. Germline CDR1 and CDR2: LNHDA and SQIVND (reference sequence). The CDR3 sequence is 14 residues long. This TCR came from an adult in good health. The chain uses TRBV19 and TRBJ2-2; no definite D call. The material sequenced was peripheral blood, taken on day 0 of AZD1222 vaccination. The CDR3 region has the DNA TGTGCCAGTAGTACAGGCCGCGACACCGGGGAGCTGTTTTTT. Translation gives CASSTGRDTGELFF.